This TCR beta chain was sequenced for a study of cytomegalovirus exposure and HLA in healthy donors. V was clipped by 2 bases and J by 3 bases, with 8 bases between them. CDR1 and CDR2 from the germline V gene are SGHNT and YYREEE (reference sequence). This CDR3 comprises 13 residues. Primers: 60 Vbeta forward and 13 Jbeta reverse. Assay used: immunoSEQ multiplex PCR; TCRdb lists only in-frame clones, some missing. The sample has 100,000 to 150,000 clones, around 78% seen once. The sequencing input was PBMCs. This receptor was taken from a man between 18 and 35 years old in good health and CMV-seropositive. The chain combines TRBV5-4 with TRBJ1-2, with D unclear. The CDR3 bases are TGTGCCAGCAGCTTCGTGGAGGACTATGGCTACACCTTC. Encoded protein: CASSFVEDYGYTF.